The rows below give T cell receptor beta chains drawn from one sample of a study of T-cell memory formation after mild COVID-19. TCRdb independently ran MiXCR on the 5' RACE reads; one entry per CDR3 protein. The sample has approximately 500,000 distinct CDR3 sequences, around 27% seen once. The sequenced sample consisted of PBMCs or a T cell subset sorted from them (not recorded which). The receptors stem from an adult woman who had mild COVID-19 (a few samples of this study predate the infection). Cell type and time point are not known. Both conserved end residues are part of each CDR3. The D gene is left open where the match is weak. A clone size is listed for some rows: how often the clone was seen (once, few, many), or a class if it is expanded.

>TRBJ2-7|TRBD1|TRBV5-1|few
CASRAGQGAYEQYF
TGCGCCAGCAGGGCCGGACAGGGGGCATACGAGCAGTACTTC
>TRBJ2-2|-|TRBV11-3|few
CASQLFDTGELFF
TGTGCCTCGCAACTGTTCGACACCGGGGAGCTGTTTTTT
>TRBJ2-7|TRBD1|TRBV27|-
CASSFGGTGAYEQYF
TGTGCCAGCAGTTTTGGGGGGACAGGGGCCTACGAGCAGTACTTC
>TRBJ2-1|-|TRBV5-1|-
CASSGSNEQFF
TGCGCCAGCAGCGGTAGCAATGAGCAGTTCTTC
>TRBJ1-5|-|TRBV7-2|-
CASSLGLFNQPQHF
TGTGCCAGCAGCTTAGGACTATTCAATCAGCCCCAGCATTTT
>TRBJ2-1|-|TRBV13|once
CASSSRSGSTYNEQFF
TGTGCCAGCAGCTCCCGCAGCGGGTCCACCTACAATGAGCAGTTCTTC
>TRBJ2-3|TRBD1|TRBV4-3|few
CASSQKDREGPDTQYF
TGCGCCAGCAGCCAGAAGGACAGGGAAGGCCCAGATACGCAGTATTTT
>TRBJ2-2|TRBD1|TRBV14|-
CASSGGQANTGELFF
TGTGCCAGCAGCGGGGGACAGGCGAACACCGGGGAGCTGTTTTTT
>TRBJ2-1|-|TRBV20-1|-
CSASRDSKNNELF
TGCAGTGCTAGCCGGGACTCGAAGAACAATGAGCTCTTC
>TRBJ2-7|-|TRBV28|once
CASSGYVQYF
TGTGCCAGCAGTGGCTACGTGCAGTACTTC
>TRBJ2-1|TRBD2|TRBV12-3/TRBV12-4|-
CASTFVAGGTYNEQFF
TGTGCCAGCACTTTCGTAGCGGGGGGGACTTACAATGAGCAGTTCTTC
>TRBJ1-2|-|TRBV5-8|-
CASSFVNSGYTF
TGTGCCAGCAGCTTTGTTAATAGTGGCTACACCTTC
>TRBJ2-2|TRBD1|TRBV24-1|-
CATSDPTGGNTGELFF
TGTGCCACCAGTGACCCGACAGGGGGCAACACCGGGGAGCTGTTTTTT
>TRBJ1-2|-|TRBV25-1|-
CASSSNQGNYGYTF
TGTGCCAGCAGTTCGAACCAGGGCAACTATGGCTACACCTTC
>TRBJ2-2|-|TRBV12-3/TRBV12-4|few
CASRLGYTGELFF
TGTGCCAGCAGACTAGGCTATACCGGGGAGCTGTTTTTT
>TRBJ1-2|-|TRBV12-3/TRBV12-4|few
CASSIQQGIYGYTF
TGTGCCAGCAGCATTCAACAGGGAATCTATGGCTACACCTTC
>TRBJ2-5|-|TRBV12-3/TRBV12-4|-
CASRRRETQYF
TGTGCCAGCAGACGACGGGAGACCCAGTACTTC
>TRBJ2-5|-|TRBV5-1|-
CASSLATGETQYF
TGCGCCAGCAGCTTGGCGACCGGGGAGACCCAGTACTTC
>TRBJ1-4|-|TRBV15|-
CATSRDIGQGLFF
TGTGCCACCAGCAGAGATATCGGGCAGGGACTGTTTTTT
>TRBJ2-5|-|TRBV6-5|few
CATSKAPIGSHRTQETQYF
TGTGCCACCTCAAAGGCCCCTATAGGGAGCCATCGTACTCAAGAGACCCAGTACTTC
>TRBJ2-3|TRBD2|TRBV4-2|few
CASSLTSGITDTQYF
TGTGCCAGCAGCCTGACTAGCGGCATCACAGATACGCAGTATTTT
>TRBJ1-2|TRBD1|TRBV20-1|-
CSARDRDRVFGYTF
TGCAGTGCTAGAGATCGGGACAGGGTCTTTGGCTACACCTTC
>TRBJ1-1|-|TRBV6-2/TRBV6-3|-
CASSSTHDMNTEAFF
TGTGCCAGCAGTTCGACTCACGATATGAACACTGAAGCTTTCTTT
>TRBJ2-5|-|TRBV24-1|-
CATSDRVGGEETQYF
TGTGCCACCAGTGATAGAGTTGGGGGCGAAGAGACCCAGTACTTC
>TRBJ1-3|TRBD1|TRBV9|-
CASSPGDRMGGNTIYF
TGTGCCAGCAGCCCTGGGGACAGAATGGGGGGAAACACCATATATTTT
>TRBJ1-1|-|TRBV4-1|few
CASSPPDSRSTEAFF
TGCGCCAGCAGCCCACCGGACAGTAGAAGCACTGAAGCTTTCTTT
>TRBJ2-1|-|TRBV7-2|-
CASSLEQARGVNEQFF
TGTGCCAGCAGCTTAGAACAGGCAAGGGGGGTCAATGAGCAGTTCTTC
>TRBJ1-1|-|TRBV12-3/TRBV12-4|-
CASSGAGGTEAFF
TGTGCCAGCAGCGGTGCGGGGGGCACTGAAGCTTTCTTT
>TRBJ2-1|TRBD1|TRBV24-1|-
CATSDMTGGNEQFF
TGTGCCACCAGTGATATGACAGGGGGCAATGAGCAGTTCTTC
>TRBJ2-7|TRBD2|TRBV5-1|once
CASSPDLAGPWDF
TGCGCCAGCAGCCCTGATTTAGCGGGGCCCTGGGACTTC